This passage covers 30 T cell receptor beta chains from one sample sequenced in a study of breast tumors, draining lymph nodes, adjacent tissues. TCRdb independently ran MiXCR on the multiplex PCR reads; one entry per CDR3 protein. The sample yields approximately 280,000 distinct CDR3 sequences, 30% seen once. Axillary draining lymph nodes of breast cancer patients supplied the node samples. The sample consisted of axillary lymph node tissue. All receptors derive from a female donor with breast cancer. Some clones in this sample may be carry-over from other donors' samples.

The genes are TRBV7-9 and TRBJ2-5, with TRBD1 identical over 9 bases. CDR1 and CDR2 from the germline V gene are SEHNR and FQNEAQ (reference sequence). The trim removed 1 base at V and 9 bases at J, leaving 15 bases unmatched. The CDR3 loop spans 17 amino acids. The CDR3 reads CASSLGTGVNTGEPQYF. The DNA of the CDR3 is TGTGCCAGCAGCTTAGGGACAGGGGTTAACACCGGGGAGCCCCAGTACTTC.

At least ten counts were recorded for this clonotype. This chain connects TRBV4-1 to TRBJ2-1, with 11 bases aligning to TRBD2. V was pared by 1 base and J by 10 bases, with 15 bases of the junction left unmatched. The germline V gene encodes CDR1 MGHRA and CDR2 YSYEKL. This CDR3 comprises 18 residues. In nucleotides, the CDR3 is TGCGCCAGCAGCCAAGGGTCTGGGCCTAGCGGGAGGCTGGGGGAGCAGTTCTTC. This sequence encodes CASSQGSGPSGRLGEQFF.

This clonotype occurred many times. The J gene is TRBJ2-7, the V gene TRBV20-1, with D unresolved. The CDR3 runs 12 residues. Between the trimmed V and J ends, which lost 2 bases and 3 bases, there was a span of 8 bases. Germline-derived CDR1 and CDR2 are DFQATT and SNEGSKA (reference sequence). The CDR3 DNA is TGCAGTGCTAGATCAAACGGCTACGAGCAGTACTTC. This encodes CSARSNGYEQYF.

This clonotype was observed many times. This chain uses TRBV7-9 with TRBJ2-1, with 11 bases matching TRBD1. Germline V CDR1 and CDR2: SEHNR, FQNEAQ (reference sequence). The CDR3 is 12 amino acids. V trimming: 5 bases; J trimming: 15 bases; junction bases outside the gene matches: 6. The CDR3 coding sequence is TGTGCCAGCAGCCCGGGGACAGGGGGTCTGTTCTTC. It yields the protein CASSPGTGGLFF.

Points on this clonotype: A read error is possible here, since a much larger clone lies one base away. The genes are TRBV4-1 and TRBJ2-2, with D hard to call. Looked up from germline, CDR1 is MGHRA and CDR2 is YSYEKL. The CDR3 loop spans 15 amino acids. The CDR3 DNA reads TGCGCCTGCAGCCAAGGGTCTGCCACCACCGGGGAGCTGTTTTTT. This translates into CACSQGSATTGELFF.

This clonotype was seen a handful of times. A read error may explain this, as a much larger clone is one base away. The CDR3 ends on some other residue instead of the conserved phenylalanine or tryptophan, so this is likely a read error. The chain recombines TRBV11-2 with TRBJ2-7; D remains unclear. V lost 1 base, J lost 4 bases, and 8 bases lay in between. This CDR3 spans 13 amino acids. Germline V gene lookup returns CDR1 SGHAT and CDR2 FQNNGV. The DNA of the CDR3 is TGTGCCAGCAGCTTAGGGAAACGGTACGAGCAGTACCTC. It codes for CASSLGKRYEQYL.

This clonotype occurred many times. The chain couples TRBV2 to TRBJ1-2; unclear D gene. This CDR3 is built from 11 residues. The V end was cut by 2 bases, the J end by 9 bases, with 7 bases between. Per the germline V gene, CDR1 is SNHLY and CDR2 is FYNNEI. CDR3 bases: TGTGCCAGCAGTGAACAACATAGCTACACCTTC. This translates into CASSEQHSYTF.

As concerns this clonotype: This clone may be a read error of a much larger clone one base away. The chain recombines TRBV15 with TRBJ2-1, with 9 bases matching TRBD2. The CDR3 contains 15 residues. Germline CDR1 LNHNV, CDR2 YYDKDF (reference sequence). The CDR3 protein is CASSLVAGGINGQFF. CDR3 sequence (DNA): TGTGCCAGCAGCTTAGTCGCGGGAGGGATCAATGGGCAGTTCTTC. Combining the CDR3 with reference TRBV15 and TRBJ2-1 gives the whole variable domain DAMVIQNPRYQVTQFGKPVTLSCSQTLNHNVMYWYQQKSSQAPKLLFHYYDKDFNNEADTPDNFQSRRPNTSFCFLDIRSPGLGDTAMYLCASSLVAGGINGQFFGPGTRLTVL.

The CDR3 protein is CASSLWSGRTVNEQFF. As DNA, the CDR3 is TGTGCCAGCAGTTTATGGAGCGGGAGGACAGTCAATGAGCAGTTCTTC. The chain recombines TRBV27 with TRBJ2-1; 9 bases align to TRBD2. Trimming removed 1 base from V and 6 bases from J; junction bases left unmatched: 7. Germline CDR1 MNHEY, CDR2 SMNVEV (reference sequence). This CDR3 is 16 amino acids long.

This clonotype was picked up many times. The chain is built from TRBV15 and TRBJ2-7, with D uncertain. Trimming left V 3 bases short and J 1 base short, with 10 bases between. The germline V gene has CDR1 LNHNV and CDR2 YYDKDF (reference sequence). The CDR3 has 14 amino acids. The CDR3 loop reads CATSSRSASYEQYF. The CDR3 DNA reads TGTGCCACCAGCAGCCGGAGTGCTTCCTACGAGCAGTACTTC.

This clonotype has at least ten counts. V is TRBV19 and J is TRBJ2-2, with 9 nucleotides matching TRBD1. V was pared by 7 bases and J by 3 bases, with 6 bases of the junction left unmatched. This CDR3 contains 15 residues. CDR1 is LNHDA, CDR2 SQIVND, per germline (reference sequence). The CDR3 nucleotides read TGTGCCAGTACCGGACAGGGGCGTTACACCGGGGAGCTGTTTTTT. Translating gives CASTGQGRYTGELFF. The full variable domain, in which reference TRBV19 and TRBJ2-2 provide the parts outside the CDR3, is DGGITQSPKYLFRKEGQNVTLSCEQNLNHDAMYWYRQDPGQGLRLIYYSQIVNDFQKGDIAEGYSVSREKKESFPLTVTSAQKNPTAFYLCASTGQGRYTGELFFGEGSRLTVL.

This clonotype was seen many times. This sequence joins TRBV7-9 and TRBJ2-2; D not certain. The CDR3 runs to 11 residues. Germline V lookup: CDR1 SEHNR, CDR2 FQNEAQ (reference sequence). The germline V and J ends were trimmed by 3 bases and 8 bases, with 4 bases remaining between them. The CDR3 nucleotides read TGTGCCAGCAGCTTCGGAGGGGAGCTGTTTTTT. Translation: CASSFGGELFF.

Only a few counts were recorded for this clonotype. This rearrangement joins TRBV24-1 to TRBJ1-1; 12 nucleotides align to TRBD1. Germline CDR1 KGHDR, CDR2 SFDVKD. Losses at the gene ends were 2 bases for V and 7 bases for J; bases not matched to a gene: 4. The CDR3 contains 15 residues. CDR3 residues: CATSDSGTGGNEAFF. The CDR3 DNA follows: TGTGCCACCAGTGATTCTGGGACAGGGGGCAATGAAGCTTTCTTT.

This clonotype was counted many times. The rearrangement joins TRBV7-2 to TRBJ1-5, with no clear D. Germline lookup yields CDR1 SGHTA and CDR2 FQGNSA. V was shortened by 5 bases and J by 7 bases, with 9 bases between the two germline ends. The CDR3 runs to 12 residues. The CDR3 reads CASSGVGQPQHF. CDR3 DNA: TGTGCCAGCAGCGGGGTTGGGCAGCCCCAGCATTTT.

There are many counts of this clonotype. The genes are TRBV5-1 and TRBJ2-3; the match to TRBD2 covers 9 bases. This CDR3 comprises 15 residues. Germline values: CDR1 SGHRS, CDR2 YFSETQ. Losses at the gene ends were 6 bases for V and 1 base for J; bases not matched to a gene: 6. The chain's CDR3 is CASTGRTSGTDTQYF. CDR3 nucleotides: TGCGCCAGCACCGGCCGGACTAGCGGCACAGATACGCAGTATTTT. Full variable domain (outside the CDR3, taken from reference TRBV5-1 and TRBJ2-3): KAGVTQTPRYLIKTRGQQVTLSCSPISGHRSVSWYQQTPGQGLQFLFEYFSETQRNKGNFPGRFSGRQFSNSRSEMNVSTLELGDSALYLCASTGRTSGTDTQYFGPGTRLTVL.

The chain links TRBV12-3 or TRBV12-4 to TRBJ1-3; no firm D call. CDR3 length equals 16 residues. The V end lost 7 bases, the J end lost 0 bases, and 16 bases lay between the germline ends. The CDR3 region has the DNA TGTGCCAGCATAAACAAGAGATGGGGCTCTGGAAACACCATATATTTT. This sequence encodes CASINKRWGSGNTIYF.

The chain uses TRBV2 and TRBJ1-5, with unresolved D. Looked up from germline, CDR1 is SNHLY and CDR2 is FYNNEI. Trimming stripped 1 base from V and 7 bases from J, with 20 bases between. This CDR3 contains 17 residues. CDR3 protein: CASSEGNFPAAEQPQHF. The CDR3 region has the DNA TGTGCCAGCAGTGAAGGGAACTTCCCCGCAGCGGAACAGCCCCAGCATTTT.

This clonotype occurred many times. The genes are TRBV24-1 and TRBJ2-3; 8 positions agree with TRBD1. CDR1 and CDR2 (germline): KGHDR, SFDVKD. After removal of 0 bases from V and 5 bases from J, the junction contained 6 bases not matched to a gene. The CDR3 sequence is 16 residues long. The CDR3 DNA reads as TGTGCCACCAGTGATTTGTACCAGGGGGCGGTAGATACGCAGTATTTT. Translated: CATSDLYQGAVDTQYF.

The genes are TRBV29-1 and TRBJ1-2, with D hard to call. The V end was cut by 4 bases, the J end by 12 bases, with 9 bases between. The CDR3 spans 9 residues. Germline values: CDR1 SQVTM, CDR2 ANQGSEA. In DNA, the CDR3 is TGCAGCGTTGCAGGTGGGGACACCTTC. This sequence encodes CSVAGGDTF.

The rearrangement links TRBV7-9 to TRBJ1-1; no reliable D call. CDR1 is SEHNR and CDR2 is FQNEAQ in the germline V gene (reference sequence). The CDR3 has 13 amino acids. V was pared by 4 bases and J by 4 bases, with 10 bases between. The CDR3: CASSYSTGTEAFF. CDR3 DNA sequence: TGTGCCAGCAGCTATAGCACCGGCACTGAAGCTTTCTTT.

In its sample, this clonotype was seen many times. The chain carries TRBV10-2 and TRBJ2-5; tentatively, D is TRBD2 (5 bases). Trimming pared 0 bases from V and 5 bases from J, leaving 16 bases between. The CDR3 extends over 16 amino acids. CDR1 WSHSY and CDR2 SAAADI come from the germline V gene. The CDR3, as DNA: TGCGCCAGCAGTGAGTCAGGGTTCAGCGGATCGGAGACCCAGTACTTC. Protein product: CASSESGFSGSETQYF.

This clonotype was counted many times. The chain employs TRBV29-1 and TRBJ2-7; 7 bases align to TRBD2. The V segment lost 6 bases and the J segment 1 base; nucleotides outside the gene matches: 3. The CDR3 is 12 residues long. Looked up from germline, CDR1 is SQVTM and CDR2 is ANQGSEA. The CDR3, as DNA: TGCAGCGTGGGGGGGTCGTCCTACGAGCAGTACTTC. Translation: CSVGGSSYEQYF.

This clonotype was observed many times. The V and J genes are TRBV7-2 and TRBJ2-2, with D uncertain. Germline CDR1 is SGHTA and CDR2 is FQGNSA. There are 12 residues in the CDR3. V was pared by 3 bases and J by 5 bases, with 4 bases between. The CDR3 loop reads CASSLETGELFF. CDR3 in DNA: TGTGCCAGCAGCTTGGAGACCGGGGAGCTGTTTTTT. The whole variable domain, remainder taken from reference TRBV7-2 and TRBJ2-2, is GAGVSQSPSNKVTEKGKDVELRCDPISGHTALYWYRQSLGQGLEFLIYFQGNSAPDKSGLPSDRFSAERTGGSVSTLTIQRTQQEDSAVYLCASSLETGELFFGEGSRLTVL.

The chain uses TRBV20-1 and TRBJ2-7, with 13 bases lining up with TRBD2. CDR3 length equals 14 residues. V gave up 4 bases and J gave up 3 bases; unmatched junction bases: 3. Germline CDR1 DFQATT, CDR2 SNEGSKA (reference sequence). CDR3 residues: CSATRTSGSYEQYF. The CDR3 DNA is TGCAGTGCTACCCGGACTAGCGGGAGCTACGAGCAGTACTTC.

The chain links TRBV19 to TRBJ1-6; 12 positions agree with TRBD1. The CDR3 loop spans 17 amino acids. Germline-derived CDR1 and CDR2 are LNHDA and SQIVND (reference sequence). V shed 5 bases and J 10 bases; nucleotides not matched to a gene: 12. As DNA, the CDR3 is TGTGCCAGTAGTGGACCGGGACAGGGGGCGCGCAGATCACCCCTCCACTTT. Encoded protein: CASSGPGQGARRSPLHF.

This clonotype was seen a few times. V is TRBV30 and J is TRBJ2-2; D is unclear. The CDR3 length is 16 residues. The V and J ends lost 0 bases and 0 bases respectively, with 11 bases between them. Looked up from germline, CDR1 is GTSNPN and CDR2 is SVGIG (reference sequence). Here the CDR3 DNA reads TGTGCCTGGAGTGTAATGGGTGGCACGAACACCGGGGAGCTGTTTTTT. Translating it yields CAWSVMGGTNTGELFF.

In its sample, this clonotype was seen many times. This rearrangement joins TRBV10-3 to TRBJ2-5; 9 nucleotides align to TRBD1. This CDR3 has 15 amino acids. With V trimmed by 2 bases and J by 4 bases, 5 bases remained unmatched. The germline V gene has CDR1 ENHRY and CDR2 SYGVKD. This chain's CDR3 is CAISEEQGAGETQYF. The CDR3 DNA is TGTGCCATCAGTGAGGAACAGGGGGCTGGAGAGACCCAGTACTTC.

This clonotype was recorded many times. In DNA, the CDR3 is TGCGCCAGCACCCGTACTGGCGGATACGAGCAGTACTTC. Translated, it gives CASTRTGGYEQYF. The chain recombines TRBV10-2 with TRBJ2-7; no definite D call. Germline V gives CDR1 WSHSY, CDR2 SAAADI. V was pared by 7 bases and J by 4 bases, with 14 bases between. The CDR3 loop spans 13 amino acids.

The chain recombines TRBV5-5 with TRBJ2-7; D assignment may be TRBD1 or TRBD2 (5 bases each). V dropped 4 bases and J dropped 6 bases, with 20 bases sitting between them. In germline, CDR1 is SGHKS, CDR2 YYEKEE (reference sequence). CDR3 length equals 15 residues. CDR3 bases: TGTGCCAGCAGCGGTGTAGGGGACGTTGGGACCGAGCAGTACTTC. The encoded protein is CASSGVGDVGTEQYF.

Points on this clonotype: This clone may be a read error of a much larger clone one base away. The chain has TRBV6-5 and TRBJ1-6; D gene uncertain. The CDR3 consists of 12 residues. Germline values: CDR1 MNHEY, CDR2 SVGAGI. The CDR3 nucleotides read TGTGCCAGCAGTCACTCGAATTCACCCCTCCACTTT. This codes for CASSHSNSPLHF.